The 9 T cell receptor beta chains below were found in one sample sequenced in a study of OX40 agonist ivuxolimab in advanced cancers. Data came from immunoSEQ multiplex PCR; TCRdb stores just in-frame clones and leaves some out. The repertoire holds tens of thousands of clones, with approximately 86% as singletons. The sequencing used CD4+ or CD8+ T cells sorted from blood, collected in a trial of the OX40 agonist ivuxolimab. The origin of the receptors is an adult with an advanced solid tumor such as melanoma, head and neck, liver or kidney cancer.

This chain uses TRBV15 with TRBJ2-5; TRBD1 might be the D (6 bases). The J call may be incorrect, as the DNA end agrees better with TRBJ2-7. CDR1 LNHNV and CDR2 YYDKDF come from the germline V gene (reference sequence). The CDR3 length is 13 residues. CDR3 in DNA: TGTGCCACCAGCCGAGGACAGATCTACGAGCAGTACTTC. It codes for CATSRGQIYEQYF.

This chain joins TRBV27 and TRBJ2-5; 7 positions agree with TRBD1. J lost 5 bases, V lost 2 bases, and 20 bases had no gene match. Germline V gene sequence: CDR1 MNHEY, CDR2 SMNVEV (reference sequence). The CDR3 is 19 amino acids. DNA for the CDR3: TGTGCCAGCAGTTTAACGGCCGGGACAGCCTTGACCTTAGGGGAGACCCAGTACTTC. It yields the protein CASSLTAGTALTLGETQYF.

This chain uses TRBV7-9 with TRBJ2-7; TRBD2 might be the D (6 bases). V was clipped by 9 bases and J by 2 bases, with 14 bases between them. The CDR3 runs 13 residues. Looked up from germline, CDR1 is SEHNR and CDR2 is FQNEAQ (reference sequence). The CDR3 coding sequence is TGTGCCAGTAGTGGGACTCCTACCTACGAGCAGTACTTC. Protein: CASSGTPTYEQYF. The variable domain in full, with the rest retrieved from reference TRBV7-9 and TRBJ2-7, is DTGVSQNPRHKITKRGQNVTFRCDPISEHNRLYWYRQTLGQGPEFLTYFQNEAQLEKSRLLSDRFSAERPKGSFSTLEIQRTEQGDSAMYLCASSGTPTYEQYFGPGTRLTVT.

The rearrangement links TRBV7-3 to TRBJ2-2; D not resolved. Deletions cut 2 bases from V and 4 bases from J, with 8 bases between. The CDR3 consists of 14 residues. The germline CDR1 and CDR2 sequences are SGHTA and FQGTGA. This CDR3 is CASSLGPGTGELFF. The CDR3 DNA reads TGTGCCAGCAGCTTAGGGCCGGGCACCGGGGAGCTGTTTTTT. Using reference TRBV7-3 and TRBJ2-2 for the parts outside the CDR3, the full variable domain is GAGVSQTPSNKVTEKGKYVELRCDPISGHTALYWYRQSLGQGPEFLIYFQGTGAADDSGLPNDRFFAVRPEGSVSTLKIQRTERGDSAVYLCASSLGPGTGELFFGEGSRLTVL.

J is TRBJ1-2 and V is TRBV5-1, with D possibly being TRBD1 (6 bases). Looked up from germline, CDR1 is SGHRS and CDR2 is YFSETQ. This CDR3 is built from 14 residues. V shed 2 bases and J shed 4 bases, with 12 bases lying between them. CDR3 sequence reads: CASSFVGASYGYTF. In DNA, the CDR3 is TGCGCCAGCAGCTTTGTGGGGGCTTCCTATGGCTACACCTTC.

This rearrangement joins TRBV4-3 to TRBJ1-5; D not certain. Trimming stripped 0 bases from V and 6 bases from J, with 6 bases between. Germline assignment: CDR1 LGHNA and CDR2 YSLEER. The CDR3 consists of 13 residues. CDR3 loop: CASSQDVGQPQHF. The CDR3, as DNA: TGCGCCAGCAGCCAAGACGTGGGTCAGCCCCAGCATTTT.

The rearrangement joins TRBV4-3 to TRBJ2-7, with D tentatively TRBD1 or TRBD2 (5 bases each). The CDR3 extends over 15 amino acids. V lost 0 bases to trimming and J lost 3 bases, with 12 bases between them. The germline CDR1 and CDR2 sequences are LGHNA and YSLEER. The CDR3 bases are TGCGCCAGCAGCCAAGAATCGGGGCTAGTCTACGAGCAGTACTTC. It encodes CASSQESGLVYEQYF.

The chain joins TRBV10-2 to TRBJ2-1; 8 bases align to TRBD2. After removal of 7 bases from V and 7 bases from J, the junction contained 12 bases not matched to a gene. CDR1 is WSHSY, CDR2 SAAADI, per germline. This CDR3 is built from 15 residues. The CDR3 nucleotides are TGCGCCAGCACTGAAGGGACGGGAGGGCGAAATGAGCAGTTCTTC. Protein: CASTEGTGGRNEQFF.

The V gene is TRBV4-1, the J gene TRBJ2-7, with 11 positions matching TRBD1. V dropped 0 bases and J dropped 11; count of bases not matched to a gene: 12. Looked up from germline, CDR1 is MGHRA and CDR2 is YSYEKL. This CDR3 region has 16 residues. CDR3 nucleotides: TGCGCCAGCAGCCAAGAGATTTCGGGACAGGGGGAGGAGAAGTACTTC. Translated, it gives CASSQEISGQGEEKYF.